Listed here are 25 T cell receptor beta chains from one sample, sequenced in a study of blood T cell repertoires in COVID-19. Profiled with immunoSEQ multiplex PCR; TCRdb holds only in-frame clones, not every one. Among around 130,000 clones listed, roughly 82% were seen once. Material: peripheral blood. The receptors shown here come from a human donor in a cohort sampled during active COVID-19.

This clone was detected only a few times. This rearrangement joins TRBV6-1 to TRBJ2-1; 9 positions match TRBD1. The CDR3 sequence is 16 residues long. Per the germline V gene, CDR1 is MNHNS and CDR2 is SASEGT. The V gene end was trimmed by 3 bases and the J gene end by 5 bases; junction bases not matched to a gene: 8. The CDR3 here is CASSDPGQGLHNEQFF. In nucleotides, the CDR3 is TGTGCCAGCAGTGATCCGGGACAGGGCCTCCACAATGAGCAGTTCTTC.

V is TRBV14 and J is TRBJ1-6, with 8 bases matching TRBD1. Per germline, CDR1 SGHDN and CDR2 FVKESK. The CDR3 runs to 15 residues. The V gene end was trimmed by 1 base and the J gene end by 4 bases; junction bases not matched to a gene: 0. CDR3 in DNA: TGTGCCAGCAGCCAAGGGACAGGGTATAATTCACCCCTCCACTTT. It yields the protein CASSQGTGYNSPLHF.

The rearrangement joins TRBV28 to TRBJ2-3, with D perhaps TRBD2 (7 bases). The CDR3 has 16 residues. V lost 4 bases, J lost 2 bases, and 16 bases lay in between. In germline, CDR1 is MDHEN, CDR2 SYDVKM. For the CDR3, the DNA is TGTGCCAGCAGTTACCCCTCGGGGGGCCCCACAGATACGCAGTATTTT. Residues: CASSYPSGGPTDTQYF.

J is TRBJ1-2 and V is TRBV4-2; D gene uncertain. Trimming removed 0 bases at V and 5 bases at J, with 13 bases between. The CDR3 loop spans 15 amino acids. The germline CDR1 and CDR2 sequences are LGHNA and YNFKEQ. CDR3 sequence: CASSQDYGGQYGYTF. In DNA, the CDR3 is TGTGCCAGCAGCCAAGATTATGGTGGGCAATATGGCTACACCTTC.

This clone was counted many times. This rearrangement joins TRBV7-9 to TRBJ1-2, with unresolved D. Germline CDR1 is SEHNR and CDR2 is FQNEAQ (reference sequence). Trimming shortened V by 2 bases and J by 2 bases, and 12 bases separated the two germline ends. CDR3 length: 15 residues. In nucleotides, the CDR3 is TGTGCCAGCAGCTTATCTTTTGGCACAAACTATGGCTACACCTTC. Translating gives CASSLSFGTNYGYTF.

The V call is TRBV14, the J call TRBJ2-7; no firm D call. Trimming removed 1 base from V and 4 bases from J, with 8 bases in between. Per the germline V gene, CDR1 is SGHDN and CDR2 is FVKESK. This CDR3 is 13 amino acids long. The CDR3 spells CASSQADKYEQYF. The CDR3, as DNA: TGTGCCAGCAGCCAAGCCGACAAATACGAGCAGTACTTC.

This chain links TRBV7-9 with TRBJ2-3; D is unresolved. This CDR3 is 12 amino acids long. V was clipped by 2 bases and J by 3 bases, with 3 bases between them. Germline assignment: CDR1 SEHNR and CDR2 FQNEAQ (reference sequence). CDR3: CASSLQTDTQYF. CDR3 sequence (DNA): TGTGCCAGCAGCTTACAGACAGATACGCAGTATTTT.

In nucleotides, the CDR3 is TGTGCCAGCAGCCCCGGCGAGGGCAGATCACCCCTCCACTTT. Its translation is CASSPGEGRSPLHF. V usage is TRBV5-5 and J usage is TRBJ1-6; D not certain. V gave up 4 bases and J gave up 10 bases, with 15 bases separating them. Germline CDR1 SGHKS, CDR2 YYEKEE (reference sequence). The CDR3 contains 14 residues.

The V gene is TRBV5-6, the J gene TRBJ1-2, with D tentatively TRBD1 (6 bases). CDR1 and CDR2 (germline): SGHDT, YYEEEE. The CDR3 loop spans 14 amino acids. V lost 2 bases, J lost 6 bases, and 14 bases lay in between. This chain's CDR3 is CASSFVRTAHGYTF. CDR3 nucleotide sequence: TGTGCCAGCAGCTTCGTTCGGACAGCGCATGGCTACACCTTC.

This rearrangement joins TRBV2 to TRBJ2-7, with a tentative D call TRBD2 (6 bases). The germline V and J ends were trimmed by 4 bases and 3 bases, with 13 bases remaining between them. The germline CDR1 and CDR2 sequences are SNHLY and FYNNEI. The CDR3 sequence is 14 residues long. The CDR3 DNA sequence: TGTGCCAGCAGTGTAGGAGGAGGGCACTACGAGCAGTACTTC. Its protein is CASSVGGGHYEQYF.

The J gene is TRBJ2-5, the V gene TRBV28; no firm D call. From germline, CDR1 is MDHEN and CDR2 SYDVKM. This CDR3 has 12 residues. Trimming removed 1 base from V and 4 bases from J, with 4 bases in between. The CDR3 here is CASSLSGETQYF. As DNA, the CDR3 is TGTGCCAGCAGTTTATCCGGAGAGACCCAGTACTTC.

The chain uses TRBV7-2 and TRBJ2-3; 7 bases match TRBD1. CDR1 is SGHTA and CDR2 is FQGNSA in the germline V gene. The J segment lost 0 bases and the V segment lost 4 bases, leaving 4 bases of the junction unmatched. This CDR3 has 15 amino acids. CDR3: CASSSSGQSTDTQYF. The DNA for the CDR3 is TGTGCCAGCAGCTCCTCGGGACAGAGCACAGATACGCAGTATTTT.

The V and J genes are TRBV5-4 and TRBJ1-4; 10 bases map to TRBD1. The germline CDR1 and CDR2 sequences are SGHNT and YYREEE (reference sequence). There are 15 residues in the CDR3. J gave up 4 bases and V 3 bases, and 3 bases lay outside the gene matches. The CDR3 nucleotides read TGTGCCAGCAGCTCCGGGACAGGGGATAATGAAAAACTGTTTTTT. Protein: CASSSGTGDNEKLFF. Supplemented by reference TRBV5-4 and TRBJ1-4, the full variable domain reads ETGVTQSPTHLIKTRGQQVTLRCSSQSGHNTVSWYQQALGQGPQFIFQYYREEENGRGNFPPRFSGLQFPNYSSELNVNALELDDSALYLCASSSGTGDNEKLFFGSGTQLSVL.

CDR3 sequence reads: CASSLRTAYNEQFF. The CDR3 DNA reads as TGCGCCAGCAGCTTGAGAACAGCTTACAATGAGCAGTTCTTC. The chain links TRBV5-1 to TRBJ2-1; D is unresolved. Germline lookup yields CDR1 SGHRS and CDR2 YFSETQ. Trimming left V 1 base short and J 4 bases short, with 9 bases between. The CDR3 sequence is 14 residues long.

The chain joins TRBV3-1 (or the pseudogene TRBV3-2) to TRBJ2-3; TRBD2 might be the D (6 bases). With 3 bases removed from V and 1 base from J, the gap between germline ends came to 14 bases. From germline, CDR1 is LGHDT and CDR2 YNNKEL (reference sequence). There are 16 residues in the CDR3. The CDR3 is CASSHGPGLRTDTQYF. Here the CDR3 DNA reads TGTGCCAGCAGCCATGGCCCGGGACTCCGCACAGATACGCAGTATTTT.

The chain recombines TRBV5-1 with TRBJ2-4; possibly TRBD1 for D (5 bases). The CDR3 extends over 14 amino acids. Germline CDR1 and CDR2: SGHRS and YFSETQ. V lost 0 bases and J 6 bases, leaving 10 bases between the germline ends. The CDR3 protein is CASSLDPGPNIQYF. CDR3 in DNA: TGCGCCAGCAGCTTGGATCCAGGGCCAAACATTCAGTACTTC.

J is TRBJ2-3 and V is TRBV7-2; the match to TRBD1 covers 10 bases. With 5 bases clipped from V and 2 bases from J, the junction kept 10 bases outside the gene matches. Germline assignment: CDR1 SGHTA and CDR2 FQGNSA. The CDR3 sequence is 17 residues long. CDR3 region: CASSQIGQGGFTDTQYF. The CDR3 DNA reads TGTGCCAGCAGCCAGATCGGACAGGGGGGGTTCACAGATACGCAGTATTTT.

This rearrangement joins TRBV5-1 to TRBJ2-1, with 7 bases matching TRBD2. This CDR3 has 17 residues. In germline, CDR1 is SGHRS, CDR2 YFSETQ. Trimming removed 0 bases from V and 2 bases from J; junction bases left unmatched: 8. The CDR3 is CASSLGGLAAPYNEQFF. Written as DNA, the CDR3 is TGCGCCAGCAGCTTGGGGGGCCTAGCGGCCCCCTACAATGAGCAGTTCTTC.

This chain uses TRBV2 with TRBJ2-5; 13 bases are a match to TRBD2. V shed 1 base, J shed 5 bases, and the junction held 4 bases outside the gene matches. CDR3 length: 16 residues. Germline CDR1 and CDR2: SNHLY and FYNNEI. Written as DNA, the CDR3 is TGTGCCAGCAGTGAAGGCGGACTAGCGGGGGCTGAGACCCAGTACTTC. Translation gives CASSEGGLAGAETQYF. The complete variable domain, with remaining parts taken from reference TRBV2 and TRBJ2-5, reads EPEVTQTPSHQVTQMGQEVILRCVPISNHLYFYWYRQILGQKVEFLVSFYNNEISEKSEIFDDQFSVERPDGSNFTLKIRSTKLEDSAMYFCASSEGGLAGAETQYFGPGTRLLVL.

V gene TRBV3-1 (or the pseudogene TRBV3-2) combines with J gene TRBJ2-1; D not resolved. V was shortened by 4 bases and J by 7 bases, with 11 bases between the two germline ends. Germline assignment: CDR1 LGHDT and CDR2 YNNKEL (reference sequence). CDR3 length equals 13 residues. The CDR3: CASSPRLENEQFF. Here the CDR3 DNA reads TGTGCCAGCAGCCCCCGACTCGAGAATGAGCAGTTCTTC.

This clone has only a few counts. V and J are TRBV13 and TRBJ1-1; 8 nucleotides align to TRBD1. The length of the CDR3 is 16 residues. Per germline, CDR1 PRHDT and CDR2 FYEKMQ (reference sequence). The junction had 9 bases not matched to a gene; V was cut back by 3 bases and J by 3 bases. As DNA, the CDR3 is TGTGCCAGCAGCTTCGGGTACAGGGGGGCGGACACTGAAGCTTTCTTT. Its protein is CASSFGYRGADTEAFF.

The chain combines TRBV7-2 with TRBJ1-5; a possible D gene is TRBD1 (6 bases). This CDR3 has 15 residues. Germline loops: CDR1 SGHTA, CDR2 FQGNSA. Trimming cost V 2 bases and J 1 base, with 9 bases left between them. CDR3: CASSLRGGSNQPQHF. Here the CDR3 DNA reads TGTGCCAGCAGCTTAAGGGGGGGAAGCAATCAGCCCCAGCATTTT.

The chain joins TRBV7-2 to TRBJ1-2; D might be TRBD1 (5 bases). Trimming stripped 1 base from V and 0 bases from J, with 12 bases between. The germline CDR1 and CDR2 sequences are SGHTA and FQGNSA. This CDR3 spans 16 amino acids. The CDR3 nucleotides read TGTGCCAGCAGCTTAGACCTGGGGCCTACTAACTATGGCTACACCTTC. As protein: CASSLDLGPTNYGYTF.

The chain uses TRBV5-1 and TRBJ2-6; 15 bases agree with TRBD2. CDR3 size: 19 residues. V shed 4 bases, J shed 3 bases, and the junction held 8 bases outside the gene matches. Germline V lookup: CDR1 SGHRS, CDR2 YFSETQ. CDR3 nucleotide sequence: TGCGCCAGCAGCATCGGACTAGCGGGGGGGCCCAGTGGGGCCAACGTCCTGACTTTC. This translates into CASSIGLAGGPSGANVLTF.

In DNA, the CDR3 is TGCGCCAGCAGTGAATTCCGGGGCCAGGGGCCGCAGTACTTC. Its translation is CASSEFRGQGPQYF. The chain joins TRBV10-1 to TRBJ2-7, with a tentative D call TRBD1 (6 bases). The CDR3 consists of 14 residues. Germline CDR1 reads WNHNN; CDR2 reads SYGVQD (reference sequence). The germline V and J ends were trimmed by 3 bases and 9 bases, with 18 bases remaining between them.